The entry below describes one T cell receptor (beta chain). The data belong to a study of monozygotic twins with inflammatory bowel disease. CDR1 is MNHEY and CDR2 is SVGEGT in the germline V gene. CDR3 size: 20 residues. Eight reactions per sample, run separately, yielded cDNA. Each CDR3 protein gets one entry in TCRdb, which reprocessed the 5' RACE reads and gives no DNA. Its listing shows approximately 85,000 distinct CDR3 sequences. This sequence joins TRBV6-2 or TRBV6-3 and TRBJ2-1; TCRdb picks TRBD2, but there is no DNA to check that call. The sample consisted of blood. This TCR came from a human donor with ulcerative colitis or Crohn's disease, or a healthy co-twin of an affected twin (not recorded which). The CDR3 here is CASSFNPRTSGSSSYNEQFF.